The 22 T cell receptor beta chains below were found in one sample sequenced in a study of CD8+ T cells in alopecia areata. Reverse transcribed after extraction, RNA yielded cDNA as the sequencing template. Repertoires were generated with immunoSEQ multiplex PCR, while TCRdb's copy carries only in-frame clones and drops some. The table has 150,000 to 200,000 clones, 60% to 75% seen once. Treatment meaning: oral pan-JAK inhibitor, 5-10 mg twice daily. Material: CD4+ T cells sorted from blood, obtained at week 24, from a patient treated with tofacitinib. Receptors were obtained from a human donor with alopecia areata.

Many counts were recorded for this clone. The chain combines TRBV7-2 with TRBJ1-5, with D perhaps TRBD1 (5 bases). This CDR3 spans 17 amino acids. Looked up from germline, CDR1 is SGHTA and CDR2 is FQGNSA. With 5 bases removed from V and 1 base from J, the gap between germline ends came to 18 bases. CDR3 coding DNA: TGTGCCAGCAGCCCTCTCGGACGGGGGAACAGCAATCAGCCCCAGCATTTT. Its protein product is CASSPLGRGNSNQPQHF.

The J gene is TRBJ2-3, the V gene TRBV30; 7 nucleotides agree with TRBD2. From germline, CDR1 is GTSNPN and CDR2 SVGIG (reference sequence). The trim removed 3 bases at V and 2 bases at J, leaving 8 bases unmatched. There are 15 residues in the CDR3. CDR3 bases: TGTGCCTGGAGGGCGGGGGTGTCCTACACAGATACGCAGTATTTT. It codes for CAWRAGVSYTDTQYF.

Comments on this clone: An end of the junction does not agree with germline; a read error may underlie this. The genes are TRBV29-1 and TRBJ2-1; D remains unclear. CDR3 length: 12 amino acids. Per the germline V gene, CDR1 is SQVTM and CDR2 is ANQGSEA. CDR3 protein: CGSGPSSNEQFF. In nucleotides, the CDR3 is TGCGGCTCTGGGCCTTCCTCCAATGAGCAGTTCTTC.

V and J are TRBV9 and TRBJ1-2; the D is unclear. Germline loops: CDR1 SGDLS, CDR2 YYNGEE. The CDR3 covers 13 residues. Trimming stripped 4 bases from V and 6 bases from J, with 13 bases between. The CDR3 sequence is CASSPLRWDGYTF. The CDR3, as DNA: TGTGCCAGCAGCCCCCTCCGGTGGGATGGCTACACCTTC.

The chain is built from TRBV5-1 and TRBJ1-6; D is perhaps TRBD1 (5 bases). V lost 3 bases to trimming and J lost 14 bases, with 18 bases between them. This CDR3 is 14 amino acids long. Germline V CDR1 and CDR2: SGHRS, YFSETQ. The DNA of the CDR3 is TGCGCCAGCAGCTACGGGACCGAGTCCTTAGCCCTCCACTTT. Protein product: CASSYGTESLALHF.

The rearrangement uses TRBV5-6 and TRBJ2-3; no reliable D call. The CDR3 contains 15 residues. CDR1 SGHDT and CDR2 YYEEEE come from the germline V gene. V was pared by 2 bases and J by 2 bases, with 12 bases between. The CDR3 region is CASSLTTGPTDTQYF. The CDR3 DNA follows: TGTGCCAGCAGCTTAACGACTGGCCCCACAGATACGCAGTATTTT.

For this clone: Other DNA variants within this sample encode the same CDR3. The chain couples TRBV25-1 to TRBJ2-1, with D unclear. This CDR3 is built from 14 residues. V dropped 5 bases and J dropped 4 bases, with 12 bases sitting between them. Per germline, CDR1 MGHDK and CDR2 SYGVNS. This CDR3 is CASSPPGRYNEQFF. The CDR3 DNA sequence: TGTGCCAGCAGTCCCCCAGGACGGTACAATGAGCAGTTCTTC.

This clone was observed a handful of times. This chain joins TRBV9 and TRBJ1-1; the match to TRBD1 covers 7 bases. The germline V gene encodes CDR1 SGDLS and CDR2 YYNGEE. This CDR3 has 15 amino acids. The trim removed 0 bases at V and 1 base at J, leaving 3 bases unmatched. CDR3 DNA sequence: TGTGCCAGCAGCGTAGAGGGACAGACGAACACTGAAGCTTTCTTT. It translates to CASSVEGQTNTEAFF.

This clone was counted many times. The chain is built from TRBV4-1 and TRBJ1-6; D perhaps matches TRBD1 (6 bases). The germline CDR1 and CDR2 sequences are MGHRA and YSYEKL. The length of the CDR3 is 14 residues. Trimming removed 1 base at V and 8 bases at J, with 9 bases between. For the CDR3, the DNA is TGCGCCAGCAGCCAAGTAGGGGGGTATTCACCCCTCCACTTT. It yields the protein CASSQVGGYSPLHF.

The chain employs TRBV5-1 and TRBJ2-2; D is possibly TRBD2 (5 bases). V gave up 0 bases and J gave up 3 bases, with 9 bases separating them. The CDR3 loop spans 15 amino acids. The germline gives CDR1 SGHRS, CDR2 YFSETQ. For the CDR3, the DNA is TGCGCCAGCAGCTTGGTCGAGGGCGACACCGGGGAGCTGTTTTTT. It yields the protein CASSLVEGDTGELFF.

The CDR3 coding sequence is TGCAGTGCTGGTAGGATAGATACGCAGTATTTT. Its translation is CSAGRIDTQYF. The chain couples TRBV20-1 to TRBJ2-3; no clear D. CDR1 is DFQATT, CDR2 SNEGSKA, per germline (reference sequence). The CDR3 is made up of 11 amino acids. V lost 5 bases to trimming and J lost 5 bases, with 8 bases between them.

This rearrangement joins TRBV29-1 to TRBJ1-4; 7 bases are shared with TRBD1. The CDR3 has 13 amino acids. With 6 bases clipped from V and 1 base from J, the junction kept 2 bases outside the gene matches. The V gene's germline CDR1 is SQVTM and CDR2 ANQGSEA. The CDR3 bases are TGCAGCGTGACAGGGATAACTAATGAAAAACTGTTTTTT. Translation: CSVTGITNEKLFF.

Ten or more counts support this clone. This specimen includes other DNA sequences encoding the same CDR3. The chain carries TRBV2 and TRBJ1-1, with no clear D. Germline-derived CDR1 and CDR2 are SNHLY and FYNNEI. There are 13 residues in the CDR3. Trimming stripped 1 base from V and 7 bases from J, with 10 bases between. The CDR3 DNA sequence: TGTGCCAGCAGTGAAGGGAGAGACTATGAAGCTTTCTTT. Protein: CASSEGRDYEAFF.

V is TRBV6-5 and J is TRBJ2-2, with 11 bases aligning to TRBD2. Trimming removed 7 bases from V and 5 bases from J; junction bases left unmatched: 6. CDR1 is MNHEY, CDR2 SVGAGI, per germline. CDR3 length: 15 residues. DNA of the CDR3: TGTGCCAGCACACGACTAGCGGGGTCTACCGGGGAGCTGTTTTTT. The encoded protein is CASTRLAGSTGELFF.

This clone turned up a few times. The rearrangement joins TRBV30 to TRBJ1-5; D possibly corresponds to TRBD1 (5 bases). V was shortened by 7 bases and J by 2 bases, with 21 bases between the two germline ends. The CDR3 loop spans 16 amino acids. Germline lookup yields CDR1 GTSNPN and CDR2 SVGIG (reference sequence). The CDR3 DNA is TGTGCCTCCCAGGGTTTTCGGGGTGAAGGCAATCAGCCCCAGCATTTT. This codes for CASQGFRGEGNQPQHF.

In this sample, this clone turned up a few times. The chain joins TRBV7-2 to TRBJ2-1; either TRBD1 or TRBD2 may supply D (5 bases each). The CDR3 is made up of 16 amino acids. Between the trimmed V and J ends, which lost 0 bases and 1 base, there was a span of 10 bases. Germline CDR1 and CDR2: SGHTA and FQGNSA. The CDR3 is CASSLAGTPSYNEQFF. DNA of the CDR3: TGTGCCAGCAGCTTAGCTGGGACGCCTTCCTACAATGAGCAGTTCTTC.

This clone was seen only a few times. The rearrangement uses TRBV5-4 and TRBJ2-5, with D possibly being TRBD1 (5 bases). V was trimmed by 0 bases and J by 3 bases, leaving 6 bases between them. This CDR3 is 13 amino acids long. Germline lookup yields CDR1 SGHNT and CDR2 YYREEE (reference sequence). CDR3 residues: CASSLAGKETQYF. The CDR3 DNA reads TGTGCCAGCAGCTTGGCAGGGAAAGAGACCCAGTACTTC.

V is TRBV11-2 and J is TRBJ2-4, with TRBD2 as a possible D gene (5 bases). Trimming cost V 3 bases and J 15 bases, with 15 bases left between them. CDR1 is SGHAT, CDR2 FQNNGV, per germline. This CDR3 spans 12 amino acids. This chain's CDR3 is CASSFEGPPRYF. The CDR3 DNA follows: TGTGCCAGCAGCTTCGAGGGTCCCCCGCGGTACTTC.

The J gene is TRBJ1-5, the V gene TRBV19; D gene ambiguous. This CDR3 contains 14 residues. Germline lookup yields CDR1 LNHDA and CDR2 SQIVND (reference sequence). The germline V and J ends were trimmed by 10 bases and 2 bases, with 15 bases remaining between them. The CDR3 DNA reads TGTGCCACCCACCCGAGGGTAGGCAATCAGCCCCAGCATTTT. Residues: CATHPRVGNQPQHF. Complete variable domain (other parts from reference TRBV19 and TRBJ1-5): DGGITQSPKYLFRKEGQNVTLSCEQNLNHDAMYWYRQDPGQGLRLIYYSQIVNDFQKGDIAEGYSVSREKKESFPLTVTSAQKNPTAFYLCATHPRVGNQPQHFGDGTRLSIL.

The chain employs TRBV6-5 and TRBJ2-2; D possibly corresponds to TRBD1 (6 bases). V was shortened by 6 bases and J by 7 bases, with 9 bases between the two germline ends. CDR1 and CDR2 from the germline V gene are MNHEY and SVGAGI. This CDR3 has 12 residues. The CDR3 region is CASRLGGGELFF. The CDR3 DNA reads as TGTGCCAGCAGACTAGGGGGCGGGGAGCTGTTTTTT.

This sequence joins TRBV5-1 and TRBJ2-1; 10 nucleotides align to TRBD1. The CDR3 is 14 residues long. Trimming removed 4 bases from V and 7 bases from J; junction bases left unmatched: 5. Germline V CDR1 and CDR2: SGHRS, YFSETQ. CDR3 loop: CASSPQGQGNEQFF. The CDR3 DNA follows: TGCGCCAGCAGCCCCCAGGGACAGGGGAATGAGCAGTTCTTC.

The chain is built from TRBV29-1 and TRBJ1-1; D unclear. V dropped 6 bases and J dropped 0 bases, with 11 bases sitting between them. This CDR3 has 13 amino acids. Germline V gene sequence: CDR1 SQVTM, CDR2 ANQGSEA. The CDR3, as DNA: TGCAGCGTCTGGAGAGGTCTGAACACTGAAGCTTTCTTT. The encoded protein is CSVWRGLNTEAFF.